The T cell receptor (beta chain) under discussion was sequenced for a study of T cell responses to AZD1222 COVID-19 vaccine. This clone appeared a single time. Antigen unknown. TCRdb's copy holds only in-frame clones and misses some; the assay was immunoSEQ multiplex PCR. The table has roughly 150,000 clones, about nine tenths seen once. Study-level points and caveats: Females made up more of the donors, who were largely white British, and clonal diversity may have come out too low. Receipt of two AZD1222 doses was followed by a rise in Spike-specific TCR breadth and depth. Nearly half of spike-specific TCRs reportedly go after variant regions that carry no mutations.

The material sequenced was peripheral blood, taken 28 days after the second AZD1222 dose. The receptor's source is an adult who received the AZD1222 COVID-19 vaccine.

The CDR3 spells CASSERTGSWTGNTIYF. CDR3 coding DNA: TGCGCCAGCAGTGAACGGACAGGTAGTTGGACAGGAAACACCATATATTTT. The V gene is TRBV10-2, the J gene TRBJ1-3; 7 bases agree with TRBD1. V lost 3 bases and J lost 4; bases outside the gene matches: 12. This CDR3 region has 17 residues. Germline assignment: CDR1 WSHSY and CDR2 SAAADI.